Ten or more counts support the clone carrying this T cell receptor (beta chain). Its specificity is not known. The sample comes from a study of identical twins. Notes on the study in general: The study found weaker excess twin sharing in beta out-of-frame sequences. While abundant cord blood beta clonotypes carried fewer insertions, memory repertoires showed no such pattern.

Template switching added a universal primer binding site, and final cDNA carried unique molecular identifiers. TCRdb used MiXCR to reprocess the 5' RACE reads, holding one entry per CDR3 protein. This table holds roughly 570,000 distinct CDR3 sequences, 9.6% found once. Per germline, CDR1 SEHNR and CDR2 FQNEAQ (reference sequence). This CDR3 has 15 residues. V was shortened by 2 bases and J by 6 bases, with 11 bases between the two germline ends. These same records also appear under a second study, on yellow fever vaccine responses in identical twins. That source adds: Twin vaccine T cell responses reportedly seemed partly convergent, partly personalized.

What was sequenced was PBMCs. The rearrangement joins TRBV7-9 to TRBJ1-6; possible D gene TRBD1, 5 bases. The clonotype was recovered from a young woman in good health. The CDR3 DNA follows: TGTGCCAGCAGCTTAAAGGGGCCAGCTAATTCACCCCTCCACTTT. Its translation: CASSLKGPANSPLHF.